This T cell receptor (beta chain) was sequenced during a study of OX40 agonist ivuxolimab in advanced cancers. In its sample, this clone was seen a few times. The table came from immunoSEQ multiplex PCR; TCRdb's copy has only in-frame clones and leaves some out. The sample includes over 30,000 clones, roughly 82% seen only once; the top ten take around 2%. CDR3 length equals 14 residues. Germline V gene sequence: CDR1 ENHRY, CDR2 SYGVKD. The ends were cut back, 6 bases at V and 3 bases at J, with 14 bases in the middle. The receptor was isolated from an adult with an advanced solid tumor such as melanoma, head and neck, liver or kidney cancer. Sequencing used CD4+ or CD8+ T cells sorted from blood, obtained in a trial of the OX40 agonist ivuxolimab. V is TRBV10-3 and J is TRBJ1-1; D unclear. CDR3 residues: CAIRNRHPDTEAFF. CDR3 DNA: TGTGCCATCAGGAACAGACATCCTGACACTGAAGCTTTCTTT.